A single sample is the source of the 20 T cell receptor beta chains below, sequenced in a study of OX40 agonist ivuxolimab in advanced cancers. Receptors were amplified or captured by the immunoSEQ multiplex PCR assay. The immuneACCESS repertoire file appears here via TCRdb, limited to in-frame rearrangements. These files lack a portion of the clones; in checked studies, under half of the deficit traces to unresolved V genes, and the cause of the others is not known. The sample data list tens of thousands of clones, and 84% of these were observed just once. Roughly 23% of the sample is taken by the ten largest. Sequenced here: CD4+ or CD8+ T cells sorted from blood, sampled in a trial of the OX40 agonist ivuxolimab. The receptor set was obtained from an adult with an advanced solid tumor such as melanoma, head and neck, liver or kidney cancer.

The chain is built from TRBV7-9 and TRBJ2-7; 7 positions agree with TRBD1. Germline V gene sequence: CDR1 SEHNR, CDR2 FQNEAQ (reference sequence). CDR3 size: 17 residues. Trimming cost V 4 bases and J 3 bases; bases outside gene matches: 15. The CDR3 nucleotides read TGTGCCAGCAGCTCCGCCGCCGGGACAGCACAAGACTACGAGCAGTACTTC. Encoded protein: CASSSAAGTAQDYEQYF.

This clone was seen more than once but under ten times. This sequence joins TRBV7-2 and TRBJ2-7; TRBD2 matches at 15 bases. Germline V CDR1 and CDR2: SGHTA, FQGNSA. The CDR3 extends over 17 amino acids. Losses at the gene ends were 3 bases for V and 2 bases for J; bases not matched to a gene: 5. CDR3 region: CASSFGTSGRPAYEQYF. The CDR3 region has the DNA TGTGCCAGCAGCTTCGGGACTAGCGGGAGGCCCGCCTACGAGCAGTACTTC.

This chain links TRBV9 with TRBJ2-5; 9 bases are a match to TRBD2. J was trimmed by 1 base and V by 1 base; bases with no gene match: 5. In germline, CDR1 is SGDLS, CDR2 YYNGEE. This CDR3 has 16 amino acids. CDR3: CASSVNQREAQETQYF. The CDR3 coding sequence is TGTGCCAGCAGCGTAAATCAGCGGGAGGCCCAAGAGACCCAGTACTTC. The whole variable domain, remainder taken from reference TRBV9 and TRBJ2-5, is DSGVTQTPKHLITATGQRVTLRCSPRSGDLSVYWYQQSLDQGLQFLIQYYNGEERAKGNILERFSAQQFPDLHSELNLSSLELGDSALYFCASSVNQREAQETQYFGPGTRLLVL.

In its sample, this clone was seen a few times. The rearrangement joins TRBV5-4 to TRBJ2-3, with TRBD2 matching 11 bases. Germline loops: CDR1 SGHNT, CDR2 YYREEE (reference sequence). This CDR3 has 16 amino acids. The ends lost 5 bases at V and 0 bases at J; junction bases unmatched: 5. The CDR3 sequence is CASSSRTSGSTDTQYF. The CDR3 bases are TGTGCCAGCAGTTCCCGGACTAGCGGGAGCACAGATACGCAGTATTTT.

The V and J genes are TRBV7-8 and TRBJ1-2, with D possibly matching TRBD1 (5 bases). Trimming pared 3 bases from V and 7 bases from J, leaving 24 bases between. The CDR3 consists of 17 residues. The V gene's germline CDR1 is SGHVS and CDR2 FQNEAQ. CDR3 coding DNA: TGTGCCAGCAGCTTTAGCAGGGTCCCCCCTTTAGTCCTTGGCTACACCTTC. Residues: CASSFSRVPPLVLGYTF.

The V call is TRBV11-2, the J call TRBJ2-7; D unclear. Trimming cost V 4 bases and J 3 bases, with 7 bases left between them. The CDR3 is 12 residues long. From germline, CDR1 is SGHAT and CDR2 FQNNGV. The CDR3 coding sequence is TGTGCCAGCAGCTCCCCCAGCTACGAGCAGTACTTC. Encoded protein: CASSSPSYEQYF.

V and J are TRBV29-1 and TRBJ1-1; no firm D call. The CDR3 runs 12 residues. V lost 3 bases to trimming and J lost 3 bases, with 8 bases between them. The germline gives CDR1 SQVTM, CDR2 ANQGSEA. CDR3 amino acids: CSVDGTYTEAFF. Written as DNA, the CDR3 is TGCAGCGTTGATGGCACCTACACTGAAGCTTTCTTT.

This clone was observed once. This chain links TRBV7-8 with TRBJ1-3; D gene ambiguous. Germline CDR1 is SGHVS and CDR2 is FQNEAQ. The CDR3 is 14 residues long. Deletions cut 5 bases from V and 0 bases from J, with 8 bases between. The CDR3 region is CASSPSVSGNTIYF. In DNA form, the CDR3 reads TGTGCCAGCAGCCCCTCCGTCTCTGGAAACACCATATATTTT.

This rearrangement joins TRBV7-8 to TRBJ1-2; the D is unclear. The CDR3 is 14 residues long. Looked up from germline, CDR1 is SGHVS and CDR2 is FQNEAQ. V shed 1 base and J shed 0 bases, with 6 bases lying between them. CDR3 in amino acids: CASSLGAPNYGYTF. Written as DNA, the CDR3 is TGTGCCAGCAGCTTAGGTGCACCTAACTATGGCTACACCTTC. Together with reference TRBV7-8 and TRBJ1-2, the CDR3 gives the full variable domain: GAGVSQSPRYKVAKRGQDVALRCDPISGHVSLFWYQQALGQGPEFLTYFQNEAQLDKSGLPSDRFFAERPEGSVSTLKIQRTQQEDSAVYLCASSLGAPNYGYTFGSGTRLTVV.

Here the CDR3 reads CASSPHLAGADTGELFF. As DNA, the CDR3 is TGTGCCAGCAGCCCTCACCTAGCGGGAGCCGACACCGGGGAGCTGTTTTTT. The rearrangement uses TRBV7-7 and TRBJ2-2; 10 bases are a match to TRBD2. Germline assignment: CDR1 SSHAT and CDR2 FNYEAQ (reference sequence). The CDR3 contains 17 residues. Losses at the gene ends were 5 bases for V and 3 bases for J; bases not matched to a gene: 9.

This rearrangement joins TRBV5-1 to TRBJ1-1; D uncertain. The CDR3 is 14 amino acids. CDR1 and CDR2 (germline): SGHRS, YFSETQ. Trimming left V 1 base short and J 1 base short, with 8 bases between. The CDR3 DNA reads TGCGCCAGCAGCTTGATGGGTGCGAACACTGAAGCTTTCTTT. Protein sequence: CASSLMGANTEAFF.

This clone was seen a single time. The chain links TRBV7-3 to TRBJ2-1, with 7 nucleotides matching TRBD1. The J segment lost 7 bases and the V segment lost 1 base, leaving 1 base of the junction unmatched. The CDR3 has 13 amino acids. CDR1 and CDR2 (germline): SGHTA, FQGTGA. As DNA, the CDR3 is TGTGCCAGCAGCTTAAACAGGGGAAATGAGCAGTTCTTC. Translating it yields CASSLNRGNEQFF.

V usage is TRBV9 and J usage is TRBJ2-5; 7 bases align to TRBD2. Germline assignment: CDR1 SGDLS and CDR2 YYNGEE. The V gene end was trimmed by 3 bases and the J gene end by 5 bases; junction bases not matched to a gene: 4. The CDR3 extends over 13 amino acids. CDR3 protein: CASSDSGVETQYF. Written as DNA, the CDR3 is TGTGCCAGCAGCGACAGCGGGGTTGAGACCCAGTACTTC.

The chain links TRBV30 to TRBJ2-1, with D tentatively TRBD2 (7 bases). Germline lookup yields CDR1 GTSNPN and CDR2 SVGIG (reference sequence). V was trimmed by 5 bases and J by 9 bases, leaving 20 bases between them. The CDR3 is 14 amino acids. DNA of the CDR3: TGTGCCTGGGGAGGGGGGGACCATGGTGGTGAGCAGTTCTTC. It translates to CAWGGGDHGGEQFF.

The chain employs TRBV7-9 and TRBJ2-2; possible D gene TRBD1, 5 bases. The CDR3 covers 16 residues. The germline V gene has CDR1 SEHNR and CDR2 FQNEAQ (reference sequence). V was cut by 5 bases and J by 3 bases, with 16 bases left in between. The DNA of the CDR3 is TGTGCCAGCAGCCCCCCAGGGCAGTTTCACACCGGGGAGCTGTTTTTT. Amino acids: CASSPPGQFHTGELFF.

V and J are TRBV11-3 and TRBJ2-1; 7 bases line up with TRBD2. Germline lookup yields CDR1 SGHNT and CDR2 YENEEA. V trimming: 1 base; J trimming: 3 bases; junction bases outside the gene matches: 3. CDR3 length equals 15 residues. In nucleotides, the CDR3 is TGTGCCAGCAGCTTAGGAGGGGACTACTACAATGAGCAGTTCTTC. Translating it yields CASSLGGDYYNEQFF.

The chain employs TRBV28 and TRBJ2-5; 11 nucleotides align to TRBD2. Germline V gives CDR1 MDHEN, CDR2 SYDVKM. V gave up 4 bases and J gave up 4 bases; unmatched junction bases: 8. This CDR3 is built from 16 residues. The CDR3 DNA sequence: TGTGCCAGCAGTTCCCCGGTTACTAGCGGGGGAGAGACCCAGTACTTC. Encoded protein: CASSSPVTSGGETQYF. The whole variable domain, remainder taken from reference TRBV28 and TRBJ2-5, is DVKVTQSSRYLVKRTGEKVFLECVQDMDHENMFWYRQDPGLGLRLIYFSYDVKMKEKGDIPEGYSVSREKKERFSLILESASTNQTSMYLCASSSPVTSGGETQYFGPGTRLLVL.

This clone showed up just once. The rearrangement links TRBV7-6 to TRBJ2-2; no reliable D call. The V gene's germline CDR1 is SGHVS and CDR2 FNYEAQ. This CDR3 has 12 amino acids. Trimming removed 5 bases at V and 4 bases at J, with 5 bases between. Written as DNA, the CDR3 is TGTGCCAGCAGCGACGGCACCGGGGAGCTGTTTTTT. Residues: CASSDGTGELFF.

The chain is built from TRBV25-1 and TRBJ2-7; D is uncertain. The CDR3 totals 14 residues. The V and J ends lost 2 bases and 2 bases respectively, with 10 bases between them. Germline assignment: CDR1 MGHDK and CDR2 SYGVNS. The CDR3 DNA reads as TGTGCCAGCAGTGAACGAGGACGGACCTACGAGCAGTACTTC. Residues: CASSERGRTYEQYF.

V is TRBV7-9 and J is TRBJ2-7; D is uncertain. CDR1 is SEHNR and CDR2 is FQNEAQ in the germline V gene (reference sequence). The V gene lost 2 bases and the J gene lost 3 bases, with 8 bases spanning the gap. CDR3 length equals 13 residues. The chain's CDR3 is CASSLPTGYEQYF. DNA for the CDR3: TGTGCCAGCAGCTTACCTACCGGCTACGAGCAGTACTTC.